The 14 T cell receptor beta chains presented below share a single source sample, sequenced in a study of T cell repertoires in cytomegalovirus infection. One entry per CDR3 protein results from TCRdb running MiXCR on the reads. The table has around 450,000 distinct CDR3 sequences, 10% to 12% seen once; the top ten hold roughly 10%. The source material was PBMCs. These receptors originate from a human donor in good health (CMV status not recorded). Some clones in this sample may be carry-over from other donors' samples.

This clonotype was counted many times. The CDR3 reads CASSLGTEGNTIYF. The CDR3 coding sequence is TGTGCCAGCAGTTTAGGGACAGAAGGAAACACCATATATTTT. The gene calls are TRBV27 and TRBJ1-3; 7 positions match TRBD1. CDR3 size: 14 residues. Germline V gene data show CDR1 as MNHEY and CDR2 as SMNVEV (reference sequence). The V and J ends lost 2 bases and 4 bases, in that order; junction bases with no gene match: 2.

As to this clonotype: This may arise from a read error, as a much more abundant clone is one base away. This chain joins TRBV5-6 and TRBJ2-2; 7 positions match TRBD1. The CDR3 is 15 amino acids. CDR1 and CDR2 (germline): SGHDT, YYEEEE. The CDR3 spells CDSSQDRVDTGELFF. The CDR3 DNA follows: TGTGACAGCAGCCAAGACAGGGTGGACACCGGGGAGCTGTTTTTT.

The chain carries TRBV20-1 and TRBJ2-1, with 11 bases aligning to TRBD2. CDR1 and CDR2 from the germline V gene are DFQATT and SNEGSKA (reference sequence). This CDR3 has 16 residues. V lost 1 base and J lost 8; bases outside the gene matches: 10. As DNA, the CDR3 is TGCAGTGCTAGAGGTAGCGGGGGGGACGAATTACATGAGCAGTTCTTC. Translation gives CSARGSGGDELHEQFF.

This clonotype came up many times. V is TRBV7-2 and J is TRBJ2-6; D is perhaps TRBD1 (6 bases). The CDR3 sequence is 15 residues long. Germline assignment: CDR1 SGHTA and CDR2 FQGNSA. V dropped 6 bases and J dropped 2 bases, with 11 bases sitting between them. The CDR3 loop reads CASRRHRAGANVLTF. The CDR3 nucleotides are TGTGCCAGCAGACGGCACAGGGCTGGGGCCAACGTCCTGACTTTC.

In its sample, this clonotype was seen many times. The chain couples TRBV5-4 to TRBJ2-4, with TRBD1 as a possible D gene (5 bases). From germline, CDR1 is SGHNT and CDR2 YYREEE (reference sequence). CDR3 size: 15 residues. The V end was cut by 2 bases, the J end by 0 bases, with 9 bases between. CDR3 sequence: CASSLERGAKNIQYF. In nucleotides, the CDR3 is TGTGCCAGCAGCTTAGAAAGGGGAGCCAAAAACATTCAGTACTTC.

The CDR3 region has the DNA TGCAGCGCCCTCCCCCGGGGTCGAACCCTTAGCTCCTACAATGAGCAGTTCTTC. The encoded protein is CSALPRGRTLSSYNEQFF. The genes are TRBV29-1 and TRBJ2-1; the D gene is possibly TRBD2 (5 bases). CDR3 length equals 18 residues. Germline V gives CDR1 SQVTM, CDR2 ANQGSEA. V was shortened by 7 bases and J by 0 bases, with 25 bases between the two germline ends.

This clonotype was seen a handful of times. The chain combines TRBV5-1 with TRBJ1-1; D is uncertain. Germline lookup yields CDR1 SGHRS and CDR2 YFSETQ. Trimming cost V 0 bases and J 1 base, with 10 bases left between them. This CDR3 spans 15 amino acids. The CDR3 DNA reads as TGCGCCAGCAGCTTGGACGTCGGGCAGAACACTGAAGCTTTCTTT. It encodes CASSLDVGQNTEAFF.

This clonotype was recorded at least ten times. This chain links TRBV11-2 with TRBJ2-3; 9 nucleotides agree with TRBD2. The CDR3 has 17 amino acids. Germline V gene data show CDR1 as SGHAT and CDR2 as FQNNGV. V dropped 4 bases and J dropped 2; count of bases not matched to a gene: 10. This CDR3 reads CASSSPLSGGLTDTQYF. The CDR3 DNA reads TGTGCCAGCAGCTCACCCCTAAGCGGGGGGCTCACAGATACGCAGTATTTT.

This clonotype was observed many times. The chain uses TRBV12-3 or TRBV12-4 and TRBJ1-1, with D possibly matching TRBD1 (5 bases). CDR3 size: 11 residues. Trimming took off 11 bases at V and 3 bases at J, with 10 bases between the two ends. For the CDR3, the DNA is TGTGCCGTATGGGGGTACACTGAAGCTTTCTTT. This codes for CAVWGYTEAFF.

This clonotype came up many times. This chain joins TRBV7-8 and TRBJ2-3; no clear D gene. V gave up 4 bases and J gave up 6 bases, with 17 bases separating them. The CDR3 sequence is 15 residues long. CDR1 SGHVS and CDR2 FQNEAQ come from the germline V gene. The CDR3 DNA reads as TGTGCCAGCAGCTCCATTGATTCTCCTGCCGATACGCAGTATTTT. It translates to CASSSIDSPADTQYF. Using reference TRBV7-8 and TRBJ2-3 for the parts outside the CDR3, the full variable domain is GAGVSQSPRYKVAKRGQDVALRCDPISGHVSLFWYQQALGQGPEFLTYFQNEAQLDKSGLPSDRFFAERPEGSVSTLKIQRTQQEDSAVYLCASSSIDSPADTQYFGPGTRLTVL.

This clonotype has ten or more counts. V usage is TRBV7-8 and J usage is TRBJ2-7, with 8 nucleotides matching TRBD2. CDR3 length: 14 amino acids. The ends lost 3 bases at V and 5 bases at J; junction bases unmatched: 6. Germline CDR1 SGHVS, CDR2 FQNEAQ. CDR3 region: CASSLQAGAHEQYF. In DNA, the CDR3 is TGTGCCAGCAGCTTGCAAGCGGGAGCCCACGAGCAGTACTTC.

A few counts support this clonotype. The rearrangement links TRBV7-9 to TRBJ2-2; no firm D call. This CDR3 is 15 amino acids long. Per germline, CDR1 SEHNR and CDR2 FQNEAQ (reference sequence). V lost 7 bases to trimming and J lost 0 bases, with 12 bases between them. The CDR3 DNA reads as TGTGCCAGCACCCCCAGCAGGACGAACACCGGGGAGCTGTTTTTT. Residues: CASTPSRTNTGELFF.

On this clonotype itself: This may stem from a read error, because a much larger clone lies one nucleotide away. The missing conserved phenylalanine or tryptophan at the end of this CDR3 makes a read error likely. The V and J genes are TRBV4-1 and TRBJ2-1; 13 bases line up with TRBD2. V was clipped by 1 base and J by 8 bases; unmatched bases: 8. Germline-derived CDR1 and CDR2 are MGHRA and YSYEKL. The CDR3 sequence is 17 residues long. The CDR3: CASSQVYGTSGVDEQFS. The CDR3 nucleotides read TGCGCCAGCAGCCAAGTATACGGGACTAGCGGGGTTGATGAGCAGTTCTCC.

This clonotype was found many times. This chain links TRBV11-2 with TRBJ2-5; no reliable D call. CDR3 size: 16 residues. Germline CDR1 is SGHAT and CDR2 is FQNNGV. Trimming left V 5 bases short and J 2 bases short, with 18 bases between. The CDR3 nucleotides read TGTGCCAGCAGCGCCCAGGTGGGCAGCCGACAAGAGACCCAGTACTTC. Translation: CASSAQVGSRQETQYF.